The T cell receptor beta chain under discussion was sequenced for a study of vaccination and CD4 T cells after COVID-19. Treatment specified: roughly 10-day PBMC culture with coronavirus spike peptide pools or control peptides (ViraFEST assay). Investigators obtained the unexposed donor's CD4+ T cells before the COVID-19 pandemic (2011-2018). ViraFEST grew antigen-specific T cells using peptide pools, then sequenced TCRs. SARS-CoV-2 S/N and four cold-coronavirus spikes were used to probe unexposed-donor CD4+ T cells, cells permitting. Sequence data for DNA of cultured CD4+ T cells were generated by the Oncomine TCR Beta short-read assay. The template was genomic DNA from cultured CD4+ T cells. TCRdb called the PCR reads again in MiXCR, with one record for every CDR3 protein. The sample lists 6,500 or so distinct CDR3 sequences; about a third were seen once. A remark on this clonotype: The antigen is not known.

CDR3 size: 14 residues. The germline gives CDR1 SGHVS, CDR2 FQNEAQ. V shed 5 bases and J 8 bases; nucleotides not matched to a gene: 6. The rearrangement joins TRBV7-8 to TRBJ2-2; TRBD1 agrees at 9 bases. The source material was CD4+ T cells from blood, cultured in vitro. The sequence came from a human donor in good health. CDR3 loop: CASSARTGDGELFF. In DNA, the CDR3 is TGTGCCAGCAGCGCCCGGACAGGGGATGGGGAGCTGTTTTTT.